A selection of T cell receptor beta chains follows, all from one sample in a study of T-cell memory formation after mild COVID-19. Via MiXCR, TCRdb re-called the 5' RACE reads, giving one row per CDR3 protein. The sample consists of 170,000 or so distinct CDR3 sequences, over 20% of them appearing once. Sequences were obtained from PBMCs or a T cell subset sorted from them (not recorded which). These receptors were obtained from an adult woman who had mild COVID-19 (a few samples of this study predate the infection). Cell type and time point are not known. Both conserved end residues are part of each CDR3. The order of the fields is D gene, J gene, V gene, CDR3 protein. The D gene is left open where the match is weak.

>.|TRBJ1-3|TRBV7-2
CASSSQNRNTIYF
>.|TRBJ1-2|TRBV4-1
CASSHKTDYGYTF
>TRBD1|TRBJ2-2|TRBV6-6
CASSPNRGPHTGELFF
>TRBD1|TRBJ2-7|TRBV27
CASSLRTGISYEQYF
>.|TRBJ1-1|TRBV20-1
CSAIRFEGRIADTEAFF
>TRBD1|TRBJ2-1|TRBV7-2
CASSLGTGMDEQFF
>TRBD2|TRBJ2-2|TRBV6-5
CATAGGIHTGELFF
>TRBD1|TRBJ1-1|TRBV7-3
CASSFSGTGYTEAFF
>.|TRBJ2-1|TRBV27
CASSPGTRNNEQFF
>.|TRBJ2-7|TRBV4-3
CASSLQEASGDEQYF
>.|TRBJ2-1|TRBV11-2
CATSMESSYNEQFF
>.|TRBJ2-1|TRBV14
CASSQDPNLPTYNEQFF
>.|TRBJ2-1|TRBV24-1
CATSDLQVDSNYNEQFF
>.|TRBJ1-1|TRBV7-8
CASSTSTEAFF
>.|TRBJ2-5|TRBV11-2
CASSLGETQYF
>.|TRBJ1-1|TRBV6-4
CASSEQGLLEAFF
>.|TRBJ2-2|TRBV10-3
CAIRDPTQPRDTGELFF
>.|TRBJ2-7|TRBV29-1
CSVAASPEGSYEQYF
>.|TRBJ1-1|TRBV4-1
CASSAKGGGNTEAFF
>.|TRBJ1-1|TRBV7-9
CVEDGENTEAFF
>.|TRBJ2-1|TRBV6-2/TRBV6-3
CASSTSGIQLYNEQFF
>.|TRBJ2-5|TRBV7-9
CASSRGTSRLETQYF
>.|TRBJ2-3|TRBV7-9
CASSPPRPADTQYF
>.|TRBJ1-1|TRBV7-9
CASSLVTGARTEAFF
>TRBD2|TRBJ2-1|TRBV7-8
CASSLSRSGLAENNEQFF
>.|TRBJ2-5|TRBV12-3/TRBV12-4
CASSLGQGLVETQYF
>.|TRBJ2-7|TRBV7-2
CASSKLGQFMWSYEQYF